A selection of T cell receptor beta chains follows, all from one sample in a study of CXCR3-negative and CXCR3-positive naive CD8 T cells. From its re-call of the 5' RACE reads, TCRdb lists each CDR3 protein once, without DNA. This sample contains around 60,000 distinct CDR3 sequences. The sequenced sample was naive CXCR3+ CD8+ T cells from blood. These receptors originate from a human donor in good health. Some clones in this sample may be carry-over from other donors' samples. The CDR3 runs from the conserved cysteine through the conserved F or W. Expanded clones get a size class; other rows say once, few or many, or leave the size out.

v_call,clone_size,j_call,cdr3_aa
TRBV27,-,TRBJ2-2,CASSPPLGELFF
TRBV7-9,-,TRBJ2-7,CASSPLPGRLGRYEQYF
TRBV7-9,-,TRBJ1-1,CASGGTASNTEAFF
TRBV28,-,TRBJ2-2,CASSGRGLAVNTGELFF
TRBV7-2,-,TRBJ2-7,CASSFPIGGTYEQYF
TRBV7-2,-,TRBJ1-1,CASSSLTGLFTEAFF
TRBV4-3,-,TRBJ2-2,CASSQDSGTGGWTGELFF
TRBV6-2/TRBV6-3,-,TRBJ1-5,CASSYTLDVGQPQHF
TRBV4-3,-,TRBJ1-1,CASSQYRDREDTEAFF
TRBV4-3,medium-sized,TRBJ2-7,CASSQDRGYEQYF
TRBV7-9,-,TRBJ2-2,CASSPSWGAGELFF
TRBV20-1,-,TRBJ2-7,CSATSGTSSYEQYF
TRBV9,-,TRBJ2-1,CASSVRYNEQFF
TRBV7-9,-,TRBJ1-1,CASSLVQGATEAFF
TRBV5-1,-,TRBJ2-7,CASSLATSGSSYEQYF
TRBV20-1,-,TRBJ2-1,CSASEENEQFF
TRBV5-5,-,TRBJ2-7,CASSPGQLYEQYF
TRBV29-1,-,TRBJ2-5,CSVEGLSGGAVGETQYF
TRBV14,-,TRBJ2-1,CASSRPIADLYNEQFF
TRBV15,-,TRBJ1-1,CAVSGGTEAFF
TRBV6-5,-,TRBJ1-2,CASRTTVNYGYTF
TRBV6-4,-,TRBJ2-1,CASSTGTQGTYNEQFF
TRBV29-1,-,TRBJ2-7,CSGGTGRDEQYF
TRBV12-3/TRBV12-4,-,TRBJ1-5,CASSPWTELSNQPQHF
TRBV7-3,-,TRBJ2-1,CASSPWTSSDEQFF
TRBV7-8,-,TRBJ1-4,CASSLYRKAGEKLFF
TRBV7-9,-,TRBJ1-1,CASSIQTEFRTEAFF
TRBV14,-,TRBJ1-2,CASSQGQTYGYTF
TRBV28,-,TRBJ1-4,CASSLLPDPNEKLFF
TRBV9,-,TRBJ2-2,CASSATGPALGTGELFF
TRBV7-9,-,TRBJ2-1,CASRPGHGLDEQFF
TRBV28,-,TRBJ2-1,CASSWDTPSGDEQFF
TRBV4-2,-,TRBJ2-2,CASSQALRGGDTGELFF
TRBV20-1,-,TRBJ2-5,CSATQGQEETQYF
TRBV7-9,-,TRBJ2-1,CASSLDDGTSGYNEQFF
TRBV7-2,-,TRBJ2-5,CASSAIRGAQETQYF
TRBV27,-,TRBJ1-4,CASSLPGQGKKLFF
TRBV7-9,-,TRBJ2-3,CASSPAGRGLADTQYF
TRBV29-1,-,TRBJ2-2,CSVYGRGPTPGTGELFF
TRBV7-9,-,TRBJ2-7,CASSPRDGYEQYF
TRBV25-1,-,TRBJ1-1,CASSVSVNTEAFF
TRBV29-1,-,TRBJ1-2,CSVDWGGEHYGYTF
TRBV7-9,-,TRBJ2-4,CASSLTRGPAKNIQYF
TRBV4-2,medium-sized,TRBJ2-7,CASSNYVVHEAYEQYF
TRBV3-1,-,TRBJ2-2,CASSQALRRGTGELFF
TRBV7-9,-,TRBJ2-1,CASSGQRGAHNEQFF
TRBV12-5,-,TRBJ2-7,CASGSTGLSYEQYF
TRBV28,-,TRBJ1-1,CASNVARGWTEAFF
TRBV28,-,TRBJ2-3,CASSPPGLAGADTQYF
TRBV11-2,-,TRBJ2-7,CASSLDWGYRPYEQYF
TRBV19,-,TRBJ2-6,CASSAGTELYSGANVLTF
TRBV27,-,TRBJ2-7,CASRTLTGFSYEQYF
TRBV29-1,-,TRBJ2-1,CSVEDWFSARTGGLNEQFF
TRBV12-3/TRBV12-4,-,TRBJ2-3,CASSHTWQGDRAQYF
TRBV6-2/TRBV6-3,-,TRBJ1-1,CASILGDYTEAFF